The text below deals with one T cell receptor beta chain. Only in-frame clones appear in the TCRdb table, and some are missing; sequencing was by immunoSEQ multiplex PCR. The sample comprises about 120,000 clones, 70% to 90% of which are singletons, and around 3.4% rests with the top ten. This CDR3 is built from 14 residues. Trimming took 5 bases from V and 9 from J; bases not matched to a gene: 10. CDR1 is PRHDT and CDR2 is FYEKMQ in the germline V gene (reference sequence). This record belongs to a study of control samples from healthy donors and cancer patients. This clonotype originated in a man aged 40-55 years in good health. The rearrangement uses TRBV13 and TRBJ2-1; 7 nucleotides line up with TRBD1. The sample was blood. CDR3 amino acids: CASSLRLPGGEQFF. The DNA of the CDR3 is TGTGCCAGCAGCCTAAGACTCCCAGGGGGTGAGCAGTTCTTC.